Listed below are T cell receptor beta chains from one sample, sequenced in a study of identical twins. Each CDR3 protein is one row after TCRdb ran MiXCR on the 5' RACE reads. Of about 460,000 distinct CDR3 sequences in the sample, approximately 15% are singletons; the top ten hold about 0.53%. These data were also reused for a study on yellow fever vaccine responses in identical twins.

Sequencing was performed on CD4+ T cells sorted from blood. The source is a woman in her late teens or twenties in good health. The CDR3 runs from the conserved cysteine through the conserved F or W. The D gene is left open where the match is weak. Part of the rows lack a size; the others show once, few, many or a class for expanded clones.

V gene	clone size	D gene	J gene	CDR3 DNA	CDR3 protein
TRBV28	few	.	TRBJ2-7	TGTGCCAGCAGTTTACCCACCCTAAAATCCTACGAGCAGTACTTC	CASSLPTLKSYEQYF
TRBV12-3/TRBV12-4	many	.	TRBJ2-5	TGTGCCAGCAGCTTAAACCAAGAGACCCAGTACTTC	CASSLNQETQYF
TRBV2	.	.	TRBJ1-1	TGTGCCAGCAGACCCAAACACAGGGAGAGCACTGAAGCTTTCTTT	CASRPKHRESTEAFF
TRBV20-1	many	TRBD1	TRBJ1-5	TGCAGTGCTCCCGGACAGGGGAATCAGCCCCAGCATTTT	CSAPGQGNQPQHF
TRBV7-7	once	TRBD2	TRBJ2-3	TGTGCTAGCAGCCCAGCGGGAACTAGCACAGATACGCAGTATTTT	CASSPAGTSTDTQYF
TRBV7-9	few	.	TRBJ2-3	TGTGCCAGCAGCTTAGCCTTACAGGGATCCACAGATACGCAGTATTTT	CASSLALQGSTDTQYF
TRBV29-1	.	.	TRBJ2-3	TGCAGCGTGGGACGCGGGCCAGATACGCAGTATTTT	CSVGRGPDTQYF
TRBV2	few	.	TRBJ2-5	TGTGCCAGCACCCCGGGGCGTGAAGAAGGGGGAAGGAAGTACTTC	CASTPGREEGGRKYF
TRBV28	few	.	TRBJ1-1	TGTGCCAGCAGTTTTTCGAGGGGAAGAAACACTGAAGCTTTCTTT	CASSFSRGRNTEAFF
TRBV21-1	.	.	TRBJ2-5	TGTGCCAGCAGCAAATTCCCCCGGGGGGGGACAGGGATAGTAGAGACCCAGTACTTC	CASSKFPRGGTGIVETQYF